The 9 T cell receptor beta chains below were found in one sample sequenced in a study of blood T cell repertoires in COVID-19. Clones were read by immunoSEQ multiplex PCR, and TCRdb kept only the in-frame ones, dropping some. The sample contains 150,000 to 200,000 clones, about 89% of which appear only once. Sample: peripheral blood. The receptors stem from a man between 18 and 29 years old who had recovered from COVID-19.

This chain links TRBV6-5 with TRBJ2-7; D is perhaps TRBD1 (6 bases). CDR1 is MNHEY and CDR2 is SVGAGI in the germline V gene. V was pared by 4 bases and J by 4 bases, with 17 bases between. The CDR3 totals 15 residues. CDR3 DNA sequence: TGTGCCAGCAGTTCCACAGGGCCTGTTTCTTACGAGCAGTACTTC. Protein: CASSSTGPVSYEQYF.

This clone has just a few counts. DNA for the CDR3: TGCGCCAGCAGCTTGGGGGCAACCATGAACACTGAAGCTTTCTTT. It translates to CASSLGATMNTEAFF. V and J are TRBV5-1 and TRBJ1-1; no firm D call. The V and J ends lost 0 bases and 0 bases respectively, with 9 bases between them. In germline, CDR1 is SGHRS, CDR2 YFSETQ. The length of the CDR3 is 15 residues. Using reference TRBV5-1 and TRBJ1-1 for the parts outside the CDR3, the full variable domain is KAGVTQTPRYLIKTRGQQVTLSCSPISGHRSVSWYQQTPGQGLQFLFEYFSETQRNKGNFPGRFSGRQFSNSRSEMNVSTLELGDSALYLCASSLGATMNTEAFFGQGTRLTVV.

A few counts support this clone. The gene calls are TRBV21-1 and TRBJ1-6. TRBV21-1 represents a pseudogene. The CDR3 runs 17 residues. As DNA, the CDR3 is TGTGCCAGCAGCCCAGACGGGTCCAGCTCCTATAATTCACCCCTCCACTTT. It translates to CASSPDGSSSYNSPLHF.

The chain couples TRBV4-2 to TRBJ1-3; perhaps TRBD1 as D (6 bases). CDR1 LGHNA and CDR2 YNFKEQ come from the germline V gene. This CDR3 contains 16 residues. V was trimmed by 2 bases and J by 0 bases, leaving 11 bases between them. In DNA form, the CDR3 reads TGTGCCAGCAGCCAAACCCACAGGGACTCTGGAAACACCATATATTTT. This gives the protein CASSQTHRDSGNTIYF.

The J gene is TRBJ2-1, the V gene TRBV7-2, with D possibly TRBD1 on 6 matching bases. The CDR3 length is 14 residues. From germline, CDR1 is SGHTA and CDR2 FQGNSA. Trimming took 2 bases from V and 6 from J, leaving 11 bases between them. CDR3 region: CASSLLSGVNEQFF. The CDR3 DNA follows: TGTGCCAGCAGCTTACTTTCAGGGGTCAATGAGCAGTTCTTC.

This clone has only one observation. The V and J genes are TRBV4-3 and TRBJ2-1; D possibly corresponds to TRBD2 (5 bases). This CDR3 is built from 18 residues. V lost 0 bases to trimming and J lost 9 bases, with 24 bases between them. Germline V gene data show CDR1 as LGHNA and CDR2 as YSLEER. The CDR3 region is CASSQDGFSDLAGSEQFF. CDR3 in DNA: TGCGCCAGCAGCCAAGATGGTTTTTCGGACCTCGCTGGGAGTGAGCAGTTCTTC.

V gene TRBV4-3 combines with J gene TRBJ2-7; no reliable D call. CDR1 and CDR2 from the germline V gene are LGHNA and YSLEER. The V end was cut by 0 bases, the J end by 1 base, with 16 bases between. This CDR3 has 17 amino acids. CDR3 sequence (DNA): TGCGCCAGCAGCCAAGATCCGCCGTCGAGTCGTTCCTACGAGCAGTACTTC. Translated: CASSQDPPSSRSYEQYF.

This chain connects TRBV11-2 to TRBJ2-1; 7 bases agree with TRBD2. The CDR3 runs 16 residues. V shed 6 bases, J shed 4 bases, and the junction held 12 bases outside the gene matches. CDR1 and CDR2 from the germline V gene are SGHAT and FQNNGV. The CDR3 region has the DNA TGTGCCAGCAGTCCCCAGGAGGCTAGCGGATACAATGAGCAGTTCTTC. The encoded protein is CASSPQEASGYNEQFF.

This chain links TRBV7-9 with TRBJ1-6; 7 positions agree with TRBD1. CDR3 length: 15 amino acids. Germline assignment: CDR1 SEHNR and CDR2 FQNEAQ (reference sequence). Unmatched junction bases numbered 10, after V lost 5 bases and J lost 9 bases. CDR3 coding DNA: TGTGCCAGCAGCACAACTCGACAGGGTTTTTCACCCCTCCACTTT. It yields the protein CASSTTRQGFSPLHF.